A selection of T cell receptor beta chains follows, all from one sample in a study of cytomegalovirus exposure and HLA in healthy donors. Assay used: immunoSEQ multiplex PCR; TCRdb lists only in-frame clones, some missing. Found here are hundreds of thousands of clones, around 89% of them singletons; the top ten hold roughly 1%. Sequencing was done on a sample of PBMCs. The receptors originated from a young woman in good health and CMV-seronegative. The CDR3 runs from the conserved cysteine through the conserved F or W. D genes are given only for firm matches. Clone size appears in some rows only: once, few, many, or a class for an expanded clone.

J gene: TRBJ1-2
D gene: TRBD1
V gene: TRBV7-2
clone size: .
CDR3 DNA: TGTGCCAGCAGCTTAGTGGGTTGGGCAGGGGGCGAGGATGGCTACACCTTC
CDR3 protein: CASSLVGWAGGEDGYTF

J gene: TRBJ2-1
D gene: .
V gene: TRBV4-3
clone size: .
CDR3 DNA: TGCGCCAGCAGCCAATTCCTCCCTGCGGAGGAGCAGTTCTTC
CDR3 protein: CASSQFLPAEEQFF

J gene: TRBJ1-5
D gene: .
V gene: TRBV10-2
clone size: once
CDR3 DNA: TGCGCCAGCAGCCGGGACATCGGCAATCAGCCCCAGCATTTT
CDR3 protein: CASSRDIGNQPQHF

J gene: TRBJ2-5
D gene: .
V gene: TRBV7-9
clone size: .
CDR3 DNA: TGTGCCAGCAGCCCTAGACAGTCAAAAGAGACCCAGTACTTC
CDR3 protein: CASSPRQSKETQYF

J gene: TRBJ1-1
D gene: .
V gene: TRBV5-1
clone size: .
CDR3 DNA: TGCGCCAGCAGCTTGTTCGGCACTGAAGCTTTCTTT
CDR3 protein: CASSLFGTEAFF

J gene: TRBJ1-3
D gene: .
V gene: TRBV4-1
clone size: .
CDR3 DNA: TGCGCCAGCAGCCAAGTAAAGGACAGAGGAAACACCATATATTTT
CDR3 protein: CASSQVKDRGNTIYF

J gene: TRBJ2-1
D gene: .
V gene: TRBV7-9
clone size: .
CDR3 DNA: TGTGCCACTCCGTACAGGGGACTCGGCAATGAGCAGTTCTTC
CDR3 protein: CATPYRGLGNEQFF

J gene: TRBJ2-7
D gene: .
V gene: TRBV5-4
clone size: .
CDR3 DNA: TGTGCCAGCAGCTTGGATGACAGGGAGGCGGACTTC
CDR3 protein: CASSLDDREADF

J gene: TRBJ1-1
D gene: TRBD1
V gene: TRBV18
clone size: .
CDR3 DNA: TGTGCCAGCTCACCAGGACAGGGCCGGAACACTGAAGCTTTCTTT
CDR3 protein: CASSPGQGRNTEAFF

J gene: TRBJ2-3
D gene: TRBD1
V gene: TRBV5-1
clone size: .
CDR3 DNA: TGCGCCAGCAGCACAGCGGGACAGGGCGGCACAGATACGCAGTATTTT
CDR3 protein: CASSTAGQGGTDTQYF